This T cell receptor (beta chain) was obtained from a study of human T cells and chemical hapten exposure. One entry per CDR3 protein, called by TCRdb with MiXCR from the RACE reads. The sample shows roughly 120,000 distinct CDR3 sequences, around 10% of them seen only once. The CDR3 sequence is 13 residues long. Germline CDR1 SGHAT, CDR2 FQNNGV. Trimming took 5 bases from V and 5 from J, leaving 12 bases between them. Time point specified: patch test 1, 2 weeks after DPC sensitization. Indicated treatment: therapeutic diphenylcyclopropenone sensitization with weekly scalp DPC. Patients had alopecia, were aged 18 to 70, and were not pregnant. It was unfractionated whole blood from which total RNA was extracted.

This TCR came from a woman aged 45-65 years with alopecia areata. Some clones in this sample may be carry-over from other donors' samples. The chain joins TRBV11-2 to TRBJ1-1; D unclear. Sequences were derived from whole blood, sampled in connection with sensitization to the hapten diphenylcyclopropenone (DPC). CDR3 amino acids: CASSPFQVTEAFF. The CDR3 DNA reads as TGTGCCAGCAGCCCATTCCAGGTTACTGAAGCTTTCTTT.